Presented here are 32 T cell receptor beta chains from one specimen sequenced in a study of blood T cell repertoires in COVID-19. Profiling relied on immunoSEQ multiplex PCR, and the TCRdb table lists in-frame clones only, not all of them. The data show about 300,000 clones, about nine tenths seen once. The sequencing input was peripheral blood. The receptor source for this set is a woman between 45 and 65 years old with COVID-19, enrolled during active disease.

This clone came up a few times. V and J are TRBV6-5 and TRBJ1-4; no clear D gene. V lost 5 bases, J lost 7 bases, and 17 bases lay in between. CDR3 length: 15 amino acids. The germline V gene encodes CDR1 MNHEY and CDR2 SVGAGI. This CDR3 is CASSRRQGGVEKLFF. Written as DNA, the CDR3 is TGTGCCAGCAGTCGGAGACAAGGCGGGGTTGAAAAACTGTTTTTT.

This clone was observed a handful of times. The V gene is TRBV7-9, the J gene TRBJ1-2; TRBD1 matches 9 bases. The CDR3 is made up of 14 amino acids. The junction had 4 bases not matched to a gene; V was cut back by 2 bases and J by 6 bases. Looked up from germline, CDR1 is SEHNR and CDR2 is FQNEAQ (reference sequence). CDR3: CASSLTGTGNGYTF. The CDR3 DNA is TGTGCCAGCAGCTTAACCGGGACAGGGAATGGCTACACCTTC.

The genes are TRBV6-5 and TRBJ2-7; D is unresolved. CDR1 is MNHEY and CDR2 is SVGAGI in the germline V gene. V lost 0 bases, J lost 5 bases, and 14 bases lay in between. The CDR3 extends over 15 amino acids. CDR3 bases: TGTGCCAGCAGTTACTCCCAATTGCCTACCGACGAGCAGTACTTC. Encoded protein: CASSYSQLPTDEQYF.

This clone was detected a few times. This CDR3 is CASSQAAGSGTDTQYF. The CDR3 DNA follows: TGTGCCAGCAGCCAAGCAGCGGGGAGCGGCACAGATACGCAGTATTTT. The chain joins TRBV4-2 to TRBJ2-3; 7 nucleotides match TRBD2. V was clipped by 1 base and J by 1 base; unmatched bases: 5. The germline CDR1 and CDR2 sequences are LGHNA and YNFKEQ. This CDR3 is built from 16 residues.

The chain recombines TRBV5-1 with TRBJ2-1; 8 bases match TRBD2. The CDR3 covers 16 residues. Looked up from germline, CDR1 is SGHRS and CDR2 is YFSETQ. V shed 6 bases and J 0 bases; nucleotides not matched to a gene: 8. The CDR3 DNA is TGCGCCAGCACCCCCTCGGGGGGGAGCTCCTACAATGAGCAGTTCTTC. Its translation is CASTPSGGSSYNEQFF.

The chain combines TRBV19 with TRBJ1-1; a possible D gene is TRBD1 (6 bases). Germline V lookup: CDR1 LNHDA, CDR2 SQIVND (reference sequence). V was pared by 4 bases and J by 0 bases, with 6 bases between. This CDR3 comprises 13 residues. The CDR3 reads CASSTGVNTEAFF. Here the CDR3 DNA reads TGTGCCAGTAGTACAGGGGTGAACACTGAAGCTTTCTTT.

CDR3 sequence: CSVEVSGGPISYEQYF. DNA of the CDR3: TGCAGCGTTGAAGTGTCAGGGGGTCCTATATCCTACGAGCAGTACTTC. The chain uses TRBV29-1 and TRBJ2-7; 7 bases align to TRBD1. Germline V lookup: CDR1 SQVTM, CDR2 ANQGSEA. V gave up 1 base and J gave up 1 base; unmatched junction bases: 10. This CDR3 is built from 16 residues.

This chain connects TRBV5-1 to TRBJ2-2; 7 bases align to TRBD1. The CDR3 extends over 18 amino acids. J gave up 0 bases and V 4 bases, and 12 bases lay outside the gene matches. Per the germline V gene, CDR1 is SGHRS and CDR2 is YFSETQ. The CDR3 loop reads CASSRGTVMFANTGELFF. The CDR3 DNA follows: TGCGCCAGCAGCAGGGGGACAGTAATGTTCGCGAACACCGGGGAGCTGTTTTTT.

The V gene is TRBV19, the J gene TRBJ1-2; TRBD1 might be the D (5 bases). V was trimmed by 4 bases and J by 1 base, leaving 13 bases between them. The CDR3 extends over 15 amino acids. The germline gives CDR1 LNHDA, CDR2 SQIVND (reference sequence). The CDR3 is CASSTKGLNNYGYTF. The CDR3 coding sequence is TGTGCCAGTAGTACCAAGGGACTCAATAACTATGGCTACACCTTC. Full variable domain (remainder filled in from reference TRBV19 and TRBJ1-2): DGGITQSPKYLFRKEGQNVTLSCEQNLNHDAMYWYRQDPGQGLRLIYYSQIVNDFQKGDIAEGYSVSREKKESFPLTVTSAQKNPTAFYLCASSTKGLNNYGYTFGSGTRLTVV.

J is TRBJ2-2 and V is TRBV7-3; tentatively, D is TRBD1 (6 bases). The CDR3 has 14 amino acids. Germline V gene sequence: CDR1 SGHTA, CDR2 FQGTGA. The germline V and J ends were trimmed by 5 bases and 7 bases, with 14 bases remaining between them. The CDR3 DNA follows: TGTGCCAGCAGCCTGAATCCGGGACACGGGGAGCTGTTTTTT. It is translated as CASSLNPGHGELFF.

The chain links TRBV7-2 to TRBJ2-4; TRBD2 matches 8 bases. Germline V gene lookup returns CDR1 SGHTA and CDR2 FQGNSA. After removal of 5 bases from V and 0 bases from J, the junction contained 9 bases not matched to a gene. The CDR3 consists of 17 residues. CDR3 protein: CASSPNPSGLAKNIQYF. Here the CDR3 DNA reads TGTGCCAGCAGCCCCAACCCTAGCGGGTTAGCCAAAAACATTCAGTACTTC.

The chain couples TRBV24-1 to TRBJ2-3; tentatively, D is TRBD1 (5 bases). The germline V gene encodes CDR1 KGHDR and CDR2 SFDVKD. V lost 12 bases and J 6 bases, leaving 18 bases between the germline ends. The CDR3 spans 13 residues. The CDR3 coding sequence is TGTGCCGACCGAAGGACAACCGATGATACGCAGTATTTT. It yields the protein CADRRTTDDTQYF.

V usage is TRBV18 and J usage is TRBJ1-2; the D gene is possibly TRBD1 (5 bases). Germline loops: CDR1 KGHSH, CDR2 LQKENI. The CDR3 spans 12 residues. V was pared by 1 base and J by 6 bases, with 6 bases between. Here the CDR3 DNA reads TGTGCCAGCTCACCACAGGGGAATGGCTACACCTTC. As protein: CASSPQGNGYTF.

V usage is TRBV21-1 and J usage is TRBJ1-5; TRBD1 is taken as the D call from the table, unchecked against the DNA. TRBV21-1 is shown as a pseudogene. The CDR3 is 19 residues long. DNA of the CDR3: TGTGCCAGCAGGACTATTACCGGGACAGGGAATTATAGCAATCAGCCCCAGCATTTT. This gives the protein CASRTITGTGNYSNQPQHF.

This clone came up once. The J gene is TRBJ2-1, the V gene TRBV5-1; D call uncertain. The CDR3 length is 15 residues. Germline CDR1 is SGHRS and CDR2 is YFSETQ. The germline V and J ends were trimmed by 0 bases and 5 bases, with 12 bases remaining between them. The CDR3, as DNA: TGCGCCAGCAGCTTGGATCCGCGGCTACACAATGAGCAGTTCTTC. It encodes CASSLDPRLHNEQFF.

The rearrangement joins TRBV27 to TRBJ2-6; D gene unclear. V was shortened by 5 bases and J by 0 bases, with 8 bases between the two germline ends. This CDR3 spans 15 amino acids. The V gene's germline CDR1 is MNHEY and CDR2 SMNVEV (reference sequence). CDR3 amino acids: CASSTRSSGANVLTF. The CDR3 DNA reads TGTGCCAGCAGTACGAGAAGCTCTGGGGCCAACGTCCTGACTTTC.

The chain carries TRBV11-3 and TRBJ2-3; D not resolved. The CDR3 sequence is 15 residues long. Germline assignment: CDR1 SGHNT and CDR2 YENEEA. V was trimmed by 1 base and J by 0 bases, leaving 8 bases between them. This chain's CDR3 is CASSLGQTSTDTQYF. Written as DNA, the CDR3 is TGTGCCAGCAGCTTAGGGCAGACTAGCACAGATACGCAGTATTTT.

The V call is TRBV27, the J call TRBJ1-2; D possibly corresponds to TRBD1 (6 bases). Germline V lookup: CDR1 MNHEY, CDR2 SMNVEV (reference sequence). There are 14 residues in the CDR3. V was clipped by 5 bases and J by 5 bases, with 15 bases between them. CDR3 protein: CASSANDRPYGYTF. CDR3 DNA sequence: TGTGCCAGCAGTGCGAACGACAGGCCTTATGGCTACACCTTC.

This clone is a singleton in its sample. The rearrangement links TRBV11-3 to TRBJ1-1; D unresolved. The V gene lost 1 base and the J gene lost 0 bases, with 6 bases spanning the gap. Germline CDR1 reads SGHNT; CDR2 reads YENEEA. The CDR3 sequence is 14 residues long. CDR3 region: CASSLASVNTEAFF. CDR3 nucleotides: TGTGCCAGCAGCTTAGCCAGCGTGAACACTGAAGCTTTCTTT.

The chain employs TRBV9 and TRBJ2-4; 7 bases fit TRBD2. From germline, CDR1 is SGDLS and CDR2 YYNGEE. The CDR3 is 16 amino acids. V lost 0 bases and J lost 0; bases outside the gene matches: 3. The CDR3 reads CASSVGLAGAKNIQYF. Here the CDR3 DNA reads TGTGCCAGCAGCGTAGGATTAGCGGGAGCCAAAAACATTCAGTACTTC.

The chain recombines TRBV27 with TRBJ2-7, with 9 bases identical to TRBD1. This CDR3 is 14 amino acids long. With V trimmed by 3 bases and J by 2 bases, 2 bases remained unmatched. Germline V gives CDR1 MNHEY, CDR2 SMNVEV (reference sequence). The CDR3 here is CASSFGTGTYEQYF. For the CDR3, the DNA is TGTGCCAGCAGTTTTGGGACAGGGACCTACGAGCAGTACTTC.

The CDR3 nucleotides are TGTGCCAGCAGCTTAACTCACAATGAGCAGTTCTTC. This encodes CASSLTHNEQFF. The chain links TRBV7-2 to TRBJ2-1, with D uncertain. Germline values: CDR1 SGHTA, CDR2 FQGNSA. The CDR3 has 12 residues. V was cut by 2 bases and J by 5 bases, with 4 bases left in between.

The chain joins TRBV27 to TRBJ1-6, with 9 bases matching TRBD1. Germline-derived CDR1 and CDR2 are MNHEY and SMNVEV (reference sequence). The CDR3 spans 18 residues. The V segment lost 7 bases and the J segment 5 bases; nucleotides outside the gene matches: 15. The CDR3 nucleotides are TGTGCCAGCATGCGACGCTCCGGGACAGGGAGTGATAATTCACCCCTCCACTTT. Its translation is CASMRRSGTGSDNSPLHF.

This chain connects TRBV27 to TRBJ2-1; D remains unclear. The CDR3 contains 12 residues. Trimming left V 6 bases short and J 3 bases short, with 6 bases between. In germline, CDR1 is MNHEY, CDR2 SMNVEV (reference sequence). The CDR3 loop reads CASRKLYNEQFF. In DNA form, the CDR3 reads TGTGCCAGCAGAAAACTCTACAATGAGCAGTTCTTC.

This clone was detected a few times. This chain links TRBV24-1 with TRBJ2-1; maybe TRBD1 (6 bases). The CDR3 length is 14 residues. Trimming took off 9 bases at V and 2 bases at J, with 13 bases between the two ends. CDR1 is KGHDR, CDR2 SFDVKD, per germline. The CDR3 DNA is TGTGCCACCCGGACAGCCGAAACCTACAATGAGCAGTTCTTC. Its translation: CATRTAETYNEQFF.

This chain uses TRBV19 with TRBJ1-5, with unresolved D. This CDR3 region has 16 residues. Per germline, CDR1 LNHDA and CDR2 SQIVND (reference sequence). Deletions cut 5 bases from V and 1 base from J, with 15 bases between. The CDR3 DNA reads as TGTGCCAGTAGTCCGCTTGGCAGTTGGAGCAATCAGCCCCAGCATTTT. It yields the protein CASSPLGSWSNQPQHF.

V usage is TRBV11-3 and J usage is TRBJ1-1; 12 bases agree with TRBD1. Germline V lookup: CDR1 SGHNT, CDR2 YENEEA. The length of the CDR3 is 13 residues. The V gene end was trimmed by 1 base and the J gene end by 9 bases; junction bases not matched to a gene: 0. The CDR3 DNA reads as TGTGCCAGCAGCTTAGGGGACAGGGGGCAAGCTTTCTTT. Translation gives CASSLGDRGQAFF.

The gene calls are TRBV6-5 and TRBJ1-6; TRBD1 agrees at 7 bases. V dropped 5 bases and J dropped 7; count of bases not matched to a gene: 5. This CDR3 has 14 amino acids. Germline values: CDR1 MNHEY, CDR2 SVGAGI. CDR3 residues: CASSMWDRNSPLHF. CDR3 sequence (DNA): TGTGCCAGCAGTATGTGGGACAGAAATTCACCCCTCCACTTT.

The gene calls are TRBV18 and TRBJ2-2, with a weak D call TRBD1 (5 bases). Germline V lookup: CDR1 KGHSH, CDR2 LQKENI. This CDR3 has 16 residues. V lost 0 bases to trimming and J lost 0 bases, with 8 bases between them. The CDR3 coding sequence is TGTGCCAGCTCACCACCGTCGACAGCGAACACCGGGGAGCTGTTTTTT. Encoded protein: CASSPPSTANTGELFF.

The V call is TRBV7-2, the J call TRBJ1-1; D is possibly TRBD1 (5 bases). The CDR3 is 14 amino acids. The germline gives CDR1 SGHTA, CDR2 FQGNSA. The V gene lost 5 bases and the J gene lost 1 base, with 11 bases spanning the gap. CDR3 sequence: CASSKLGGNTEAFF. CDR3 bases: TGTGCCAGCAGCAAACTGGGGGGGAACACTGAAGCTTTCTTT.

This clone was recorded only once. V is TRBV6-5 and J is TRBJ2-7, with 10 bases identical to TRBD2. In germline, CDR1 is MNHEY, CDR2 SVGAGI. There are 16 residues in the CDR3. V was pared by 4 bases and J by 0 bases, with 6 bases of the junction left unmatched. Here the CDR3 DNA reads TGTGCCAGCAGTTCCTTAGCGGGAGGCTTCTCCTACGAGCAGTACTTC. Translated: CASSSLAGGFSYEQYF.

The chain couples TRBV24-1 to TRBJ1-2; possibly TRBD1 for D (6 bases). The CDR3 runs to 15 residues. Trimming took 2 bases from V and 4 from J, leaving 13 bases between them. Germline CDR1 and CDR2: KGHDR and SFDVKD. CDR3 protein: CATSDSRTASYGYTF. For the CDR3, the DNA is TGTGCCACCAGTGATTCCCGGACAGCGAGCTATGGCTACACCTTC.